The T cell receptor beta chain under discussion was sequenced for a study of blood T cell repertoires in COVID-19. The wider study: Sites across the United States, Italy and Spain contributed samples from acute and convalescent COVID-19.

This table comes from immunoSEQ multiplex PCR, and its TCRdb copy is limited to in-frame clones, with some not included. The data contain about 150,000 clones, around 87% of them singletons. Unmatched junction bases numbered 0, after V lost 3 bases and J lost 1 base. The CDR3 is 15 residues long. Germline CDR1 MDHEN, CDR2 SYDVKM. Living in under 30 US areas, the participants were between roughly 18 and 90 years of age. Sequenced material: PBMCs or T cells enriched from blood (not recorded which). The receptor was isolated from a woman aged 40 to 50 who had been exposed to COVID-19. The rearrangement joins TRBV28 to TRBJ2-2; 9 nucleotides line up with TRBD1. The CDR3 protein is CASSLGQGNTGELFF. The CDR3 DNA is TGTGCCAGCAGTTTGGGACAGGGGAACACCGGGGAGCTGTTTTTT.